A single T cell receptor beta chain is shown here with its context. The antigen remains undetermined. The data were produced by immunoSEQ multiplex PCR, yet TCRdb's version contains in-frame clones alone and is incomplete. Found here are roughly 110,000 clones, more than 80% of them singletons; the top ten hold 5.5% to 8%. The sample comes from a study of T cell responses to AZD1222 COVID-19 vaccine. V dropped 4 bases and J dropped 0 bases, with 13 bases sitting between them. Germline CDR1 is MNHNS and CDR2 is SASEGT. There are 16 residues in the CDR3. The study's findings and limits: A rise in Spike-specific TCR breadth and depth followed two AZD1222 doses. In a largely white British group with more females than males, clonal diversity was possibly underestimated.

The receptor was isolated from an adult in good health. The input for sequencing was peripheral blood, taken on day 0 of AZD1222 vaccination. This chain uses TRBV6-1 with TRBJ2-1; D call uncertain. The CDR3: CASSGLRVSSYNEQFF. The CDR3 coding sequence is TGTGCCAGCAGTGGCTTAAGGGTTAGCTCCTACAATGAGCAGTTCTTC.